One sample yielded the 25 T cell receptor beta chains listed below, sequenced in a study of Graves' ophthalmopathy and Graves' hyperthyroidism. Transcripts of RNA were the source for amplifying TCR beta CDR3 regions. First-round RT-PCR used HTBI primers; second-round multiplex PCR followed. TCRdb re-analysed the multiplex PCR reads in MiXCR, keeping a single row per CDR3 protein. The sample yields 600,000 to 700,000 distinct CDR3 sequences, approximately 39% seen once. The specimen was peripheral blood. These receptors originate from an adult man with Graves' ophthalmopathy.

Many counts were recorded for this clonotype. The rearrangement uses TRBV7-9 and TRBJ2-7; 8 positions agree with TRBD1. The V gene's germline CDR1 is SEHNR and CDR2 FQNEAQ (reference sequence). This CDR3 has 16 amino acids. V was clipped by 4 bases and J by 1 base; unmatched bases: 9. In nucleotides, the CDR3 is TGTGCCAGCAGCTCAAACGGACAGGGTCGATCCTACGAGCAGTACTTC. Translation: CASSSNGQGRSYEQYF.

For this clonotype: A read error may explain this, as a much larger clone is one base away. The J gene is TRBJ2-5, the V gene TRBV11-2; D possibly corresponds to TRBD2 (6 bases). CDR1 and CDR2 from the germline V gene are SGHAT and FQNNGV. The CDR3 totals 14 residues. Trimming left V 1 base short and J 9 bases short, with 15 bases between. CDR3 sequence reads: CASSLARTSGAQYF. Here the CDR3 DNA reads TGTGCCAGCAGCTTAGCGCGTACATCGGGGGCCCAGTACTTC. The whole variable domain, filled in from reference TRBV11-2 and TRBJ2-5, reads EAGVAQSPRYKIIEKRQSVAFWCNPISGHATLYWYQQILGQGPKLLIQFQNNGVVDDSQLPKDRFSAERLKGVDSTLKIQPAKLEDSAVYLCASSLARTSGAQYFGPGTRLLVL.

The chain recombines TRBV10-3 with TRBJ1-1; possible D gene TRBD1, 6 bases. Germline-derived CDR1 and CDR2 are ENHRY and SYGVKD. This CDR3 comprises 14 residues. V lost 5 bases, J lost 1 base, and 11 bases lay in between. This chain's CDR3 is CAISPGTTNTEAFF. The CDR3 nucleotides are TGTGCCATCAGTCCCGGGACAACGAACACTGAAGCTTTCTTT.

The chain recombines TRBV20-1 with TRBJ2-7; 9 positions agree with TRBD1. J gave up 6 bases and V 2 bases, and 11 bases lay outside the gene matches. This CDR3 has 15 amino acids. Germline CDR1 and CDR2: DFQATT and SNEGSKA (reference sequence). This CDR3 reads CSARMLGQGSSEQYF. CDR3 nucleotides: TGCAGTGCTAGAATGCTGGGACAGGGTTCCAGCGAGCAGTACTTC.

A few counts support this clonotype. This sequence joins TRBV20-1 and TRBJ1-2; D gene ambiguous. Trimming left V 1 base short and J 0 bases short, with 15 bases between. The CDR3 extends over 16 amino acids. The germline V gene encodes CDR1 DFQATT and CDR2 SNEGSKA (reference sequence). The CDR3 DNA sequence: TGCAGTGCTAGAGTGGTTAGAAAGAAGTCTAACTATGGCTACACCTTC. Protein product: CSARVVRKKSNYGYTF.

This clonotype showed up many times. The chain employs TRBV19 and TRBJ2-2; a possible D gene is TRBD2 (6 bases). Germline loops: CDR1 LNHDA, CDR2 SQIVND (reference sequence). The V and J ends lost 7 bases and 8 bases respectively, with 17 bases between them. The CDR3 runs to 14 residues. In DNA form, the CDR3 reads TGTGCCAGTACCGGGAGCATAATAATAGGGGAGCTGTTTTTT. Residues: CASTGSIIIGELFF. The whole variable domain, remainder taken from reference TRBV19 and TRBJ2-2, is DGGITQSPKYLFRKEGQNVTLSCEQNLNHDAMYWYRQDPGQGLRLIYYSQIVNDFQKGDIAEGYSVSREKKESFPLTVTSAQKNPTAFYLCASTGSIIIGELFFGEGSRLTVL.

This clonotype was observed at least ten times. The V gene is TRBV7-2, the J gene TRBJ2-7; TRBD1 agrees at 10 bases. V lost 2 bases and J lost 4; bases outside the gene matches: 8. Germline loops: CDR1 SGHTA, CDR2 FQGNSA. This CDR3 comprises 16 residues. The CDR3 is CASSLSSDRGRYEQYF. CDR3 bases: TGTGCCAGCAGCTTAAGTTCCGACAGGGGGCGTTACGAGCAGTACTTC.

This sequence joins TRBV7-2 and TRBJ2-5; D unclear. Germline V gene lookup returns CDR1 SGHTA and CDR2 FQGNSA. With 6 bases removed from V and 7 bases from J, the gap between germline ends came to 9 bases. This CDR3 spans 11 amino acids. CDR3 sequence (DNA): TGTGCCAGCAGTTGGGATTGGACCCAGTACTTC. The encoded protein is CASSWDWTQYF.

Points on this clonotype: Given the absence of the conserved phenylalanine or tryptophan at the CDR3 end, a read error is likely. The rearrangement joins TRBV2 to TRBJ1-5, with D unclear. The CDR3 has 15 amino acids. Germline V gene data show CDR1 as SNHLY and CDR2 as FYNNEI. The CDR3 is CAGSEDQVSNQPQHL. Written as DNA, the CDR3 is TGTGCCGGCAGTGAGGATCAGGTTAGCAATCAGCCCCAGCATCTT.

At least ten counts were recorded for this clonotype. The chain links TRBV27 to TRBJ1-6; D not certain. The CDR3 is made up of 12 amino acids. The V gene's germline CDR1 is MNHEY and CDR2 SMNVEV (reference sequence). Trimming left V 4 bases short and J 11 bases short, with 9 bases between. The DNA for the CDR3 is TGTGCCAGCAGTTACGGGTCTACACCCCTCCACTTT. Protein: CASSYGSTPLHF.

About this clonotype itself: A read error is possible here, since a much larger clone lies one base away. V and J are TRBV12-3 or TRBV12-4 and TRBJ1-1, with TRBD1 as a possible D gene (5 bases). The CDR3 covers 12 residues. Trimming left V 7 bases short and J 11 bases short, with 17 bases between. This CDR3 reads CASIPIRGEAFF. CDR3 DNA sequence: TGTGCCAGCATTCCCATAAGGGGTGAGGCTTTCTTT.

This chain connects TRBV7-4 to TRBJ1-1; the D gene is possibly TRBD1 (6 bases). The CDR3 has 14 amino acids. V lost 5 bases and J 6 bases, leaving 16 bases between the germline ends. Germline lookup yields CDR1 SGHVT and CDR2 SQSDAQ. The CDR3 sequence: CASSAKEGGAEAFF. In DNA, the CDR3 is TGTGCCAGCAGCGCAAAGGAGGGGGGGGCTGAAGCTTTCTTT.

There are many counts of this clonotype. The rearrangement joins TRBV6-6 to TRBJ2-7; possible D gene TRBD1, 5 bases. This CDR3 comprises 15 residues. Germline V lookup: CDR1 MNHNY, CDR2 SVGAGI (reference sequence). The V end was cut by 6 bases, the J end by 0 bases, with 15 bases between. CDR3 coding DNA: TGTGCCAGCAGAGAAAGCCAGGGATACTCCTACGAGCAGTACTTC. This codes for CASRESQGYSYEQYF.

Points on this clonotype: A much larger clone is a single base away; this may be a read error. The genes are TRBV2 and TRBJ2-5; tentatively, D is TRBD2 (5 bases). CDR3 length: 13 residues. Germline CDR1 SNHLY, CDR2 FYNNEI. The CDR3 nucleotides are TGTGCCTGCAGTTACTCGATGGCGGGGACCCAGTACTTC. This translates into CACSYSMAGTQYF.

V gene TRBV4-2 combines with J gene TRBJ2-7, with 9 bases fitting TRBD2. The J segment lost 0 bases and the V segment lost 0 bases, leaving 6 bases of the junction unmatched. CDR3 length: 17 amino acids. The germline gives CDR1 LGHNA, CDR2 YNFKEQ. The CDR3 nucleotides read TGTGCCAGCAGCCAAGAGACGCTAGCGGGAAACTCCTACGAGCAGTACTTC. Its protein product is CASSQETLAGNSYEQYF.

This clonotype has a count of ten or more. The rearrangement joins TRBV20-1 to TRBJ2-6; D gene unclear. CDR3 length equals 15 residues. The germline V gene has CDR1 DFQATT and CDR2 SNEGSKA (reference sequence). The V gene lost 2 bases and the J gene lost 0 bases, with 8 bases spanning the gap. The CDR3 DNA reads as TGCAGTGCTAGAAGCGAGAGCTCTGGGGCCAACGTCCTGACTTTC. Residues: CSARSESSGANVLTF.

Comments on this clonotype: This may come from a read error, since a much larger clone is one base off. Likely a read error: the CDR3 ends without its conserved phenylalanine or tryptophan. V gene TRBV7-2 combines with J gene TRBJ2-7, with 7 bases aligning to TRBD2. The germline V gene has CDR1 SGHTA and CDR2 FQGNSA. The CDR3 is 15 amino acids. V lost 5 bases and J lost 0; bases outside the gene matches: 7. CDR3 sequence reads: CASSVGLFSSYEQYL. CDR3 DNA: TGTGCCAGCAGCGTGGGACTATTTAGCTCCTACGAGCAGTACCTC.

As to this clonotype: One end of the junction is discordant with germline, which a read error may explain. The CDR3 here is CASSLAGVNVLTF. The CDR3, as DNA: TGTGCCAGCAGCTTAGCGGGGGTCAACGTCCTGACTTTC. This chain links TRBV7-8 with TRBJ2-6; tentatively, D is TRBD1 or TRBD2 (5 bases each). This CDR3 spans 13 amino acids. CDR1 is SGHVS and CDR2 is FQNEAQ in the germline V gene.

Worth noting for this clonotype: Mismatch with germline at one junction end may stem from a read error. The chain couples TRBV10-3 to TRBJ1-5; maybe TRBD1 (6 bases). CDR3 length: 17 residues. Looked up from germline, CDR1 is ENHRY and CDR2 is SYGVKD. This chain's CDR3 is CASSARPGGLSNQPQHF. The CDR3, as DNA: TGTGCCAGCAGTGCTAGACCCGGGGGGCTTAGCAATCAGCCCCAGCATTTT.

The V and J genes are TRBV25-1 and TRBJ2-5; 12 bases fit TRBD2. Unmatched junction bases numbered 8, after V lost 8 bases and J lost 1 base. The CDR3 is 16 amino acids. From germline, CDR1 is MGHDK and CDR2 SYGVNS. In nucleotides, the CDR3 is TGTGCCAGCGTGCCTAGCGGGAGGGGCCTCCAAGAGACCCAGTACTTC. Protein sequence: CASVPSGRGLQETQYF.

This clonotype was detected only a few times. V is TRBV11-2 and J is TRBJ2-7, with 7 bases fitting TRBD1. V was clipped by 1 base and J by 9 bases; unmatched bases: 12. This CDR3 contains 15 residues. Germline V gene sequence: CDR1 SGHAT, CDR2 FQNNGV. CDR3 residues: CASSLGKGGGFGQYF. CDR3 DNA: TGTGCCAGCAGCTTAGGCAAAGGGGGCGGGTTTGGGCAGTACTTC.

This clonotype has more than one count but fewer than ten. The rearrangement joins TRBV12-3 or TRBV12-4 to TRBJ1-2; 8 positions match TRBD1. The CDR3 has 15 amino acids. With 5 bases clipped from V and 3 bases from J, the junction kept 8 bases outside the gene matches. The CDR3 spells CASSVLDREDYGYTF. The CDR3 region has the DNA TGTGCCAGCAGTGTACTGGACAGGGAGGACTATGGCTACACCTTC.

This clonotype was counted many times. The rearrangement links TRBV7-8 to TRBJ2-7; 7 bases are a match to TRBD1. CDR1 and CDR2 (germline): SGHVS, FQNEAQ. CDR3 length equals 15 residues. The trim removed 5 bases at V and 2 bases at J, leaving 9 bases unmatched. CDR3 in DNA: TGTGCCAGCAGCCTCGGACAGGAGGAACCCTACGAGCAGTACTTC. Translation: CASSLGQEEPYEQYF.

This clonotype turned up a few times. CDR3 region: CASSSMDEQYF. In nucleotides, the CDR3 is TGTGCCAGCAGTTCCATGGACGAGCAGTACTTC. The chain recombines TRBV27 with TRBJ2-7, with D hard to call. Germline V gene data show CDR1 as MNHEY and CDR2 as SMNVEV (reference sequence). This CDR3 comprises 11 residues. Trimming stripped 4 bases from V and 5 bases from J, with 6 bases between.

The V gene is TRBV19, the J gene TRBJ1-2, with 10 bases lining up with TRBD1. V gave up 4 bases and J gave up 8 bases; unmatched junction bases: 7. The germline V gene has CDR1 LNHDA and CDR2 SQIVND (reference sequence). The CDR3 runs to 14 residues. For the CDR3, the DNA is TGTGCCAGTAGTACCTTACCGGGACAGGGGGGCTACACCTTC. It yields the protein CASSTLPGQGGYTF.